The source of this T cell receptor beta chain is a study of shared clonotypes between healthy human individuals. Study-wide background: Each donor's CD4 naive and CD4 memory cells filled three plates apiece, CD8 naive two, and CD8 memory one. Regarding the study as a whole: The study found 4.5% to 5% of naive CD4 clonotypes shared across four donors. Enrolling few donors narrowed the genetic and exposure-history diversity that was represented.

It was CD45RO-negative cells, positively selected for CCR7, that made up naive CD8 cells, with terminally differentiated effector memory CD45RA+ cells excluded. Method: immunoSEQ multiplex PCR; TCRdb's copy keeps in-frame clones and lacks some. This table holds about 1,900,000 clones, about 95% found once. A word on this clone: Its antigen remains unknown.

Germline CDR1 and CDR2: LNHDA and SQIVND (reference sequence). The CDR3 is made up of 15 amino acids. V gave up 2 bases and J gave up 4 bases, with 11 bases separating them. The chain recombines TRBV19 with TRBJ2-2; TRBD2 is a possible D gene (5 bases). Sample: naive CD8+ T cells sorted from blood. The TCR comes from a man between 18 and 29 years old in good health. In DNA form, the CDR3 reads TGTGCCAGTAGTATATCAGGTGGAGGCACCGGGGAGCTGTTTTTT. Amino acid sequence: CASSISGGGTGELFF.